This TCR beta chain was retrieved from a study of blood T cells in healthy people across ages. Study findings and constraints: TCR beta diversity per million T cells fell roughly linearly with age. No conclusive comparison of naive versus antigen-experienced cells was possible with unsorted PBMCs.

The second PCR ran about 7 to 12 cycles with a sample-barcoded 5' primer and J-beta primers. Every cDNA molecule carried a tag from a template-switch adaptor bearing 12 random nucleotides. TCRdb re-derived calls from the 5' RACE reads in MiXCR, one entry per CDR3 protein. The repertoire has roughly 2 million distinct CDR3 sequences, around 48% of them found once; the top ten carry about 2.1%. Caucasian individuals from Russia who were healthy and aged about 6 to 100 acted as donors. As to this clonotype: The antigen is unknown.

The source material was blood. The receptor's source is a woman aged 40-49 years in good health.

The CDR3, as DNA: TGCAGCGTTGACCGACAGGGGGGGGATGAGCAGTACTTC. Residues: CSVDRQGGDEQYF. The V and J genes are TRBV29-1 and TRBJ2-7; 9 nucleotides line up with TRBD1. CDR1 is SQVTM, CDR2 ANQGSEA, per germline. J gave up 7 bases and V 3 bases, and 7 bases lay outside the gene matches. CDR3 length: 13 residues.